This passage covers 18 T cell receptor beta chains from one sample sequenced in a study of T cell responses to AZD1222 COVID-19 vaccine. The protocol was immunoSEQ multiplex PCR, while the TCRdb copy is restricted to in-frame clones and leaves out a portion. The sample contains 200,000 to 250,000 clones, 85% to 95% of which appear only once. The sequencing here drew on peripheral blood, taken on day 0 of MenACWY control vaccination. The receptors stem from an adult in good health.

V is TRBV14 and J is TRBJ1-6, with 8 bases identical to TRBD1. Germline V gene sequence: CDR1 SGHDN, CDR2 FVKESK. The trim removed 3 bases at V and 10 bases at J, leaving 11 bases unmatched. This CDR3 is built from 16 residues. This CDR3 is CASSHNRGRRGSPLHF. The CDR3 region has the DNA TGTGCCAGCAGCCATAACAGGGGGAGGCGCGGGTCACCCCTCCACTTT.

This clone was found once. J is TRBJ2-1 and V is TRBV7-9, with 10 bases lining up with TRBD1. J gave up 7 bases and V 10 bases, and 10 bases lay outside the gene matches. Germline values: CDR1 SEHNR, CDR2 FQNEAQ (reference sequence). The CDR3 covers 14 residues. For the CDR3, the DNA is TGTGCCATCACGCCGGGACAGGGGACGAATGAGCAGTTCTTC. Translating gives CAITPGQGTNEQFF.

This sequence joins TRBV7-2 and TRBJ1-4; 7 bases match TRBD1. CDR3 length equals 16 residues. Per the germline V gene, CDR1 is SGHTA and CDR2 is FQGNSA. With V trimmed by 3 bases and J by 0 bases, 4 bases remained unmatched. CDR3 amino acids: CASSFDRAATNEKLFF. As DNA, the CDR3 is TGTGCCAGCAGCTTTGACAGGGCCGCAACTAATGAAAAACTGTTTTTT. Drawing the rest from reference TRBV7-2 and TRBJ1-4, the complete variable domain is GAGVSQSPSNKVTEKGKDVELRCDPISGHTALYWYRQSLGQGLEFLIYFQGNSAPDKSGLPSDRFSAERTGGSVSTLTIQRTQQEDSAVYLCASSFDRAATNEKLFFGSGTQLSVL.

The chain recombines TRBV19 with TRBJ2-1; a possible D gene is TRBD2 (5 bases). Germline CDR1 LNHDA, CDR2 SQIVND (reference sequence). Deletions cut 3 bases from V and 2 bases from J, with 14 bases between. CDR3 length equals 16 residues. The CDR3 DNA is TGTGCCAGTAGTATCGAGACCCGTAGCGCCTACAATGAGCAGTTCTTC. Translating it yields CASSIETRSAYNEQFF.

The chain recombines TRBV5-1 with TRBJ1-6, with D maybe TRBD1 (6 bases). Germline V gene lookup returns CDR1 SGHRS and CDR2 YFSETQ. The CDR3 extends over 15 amino acids. The V and J ends lost 5 bases and 3 bases respectively, with 12 bases between them. The CDR3 DNA reads TGCGCCAGCAGTAGCCGGACAGACTATAATTCACCCCTCCACTTT. Protein: CASSSRTDYNSPLHF.

The CDR3 bases are TGTGCCAGCAGCCCCATAAGGGGGGGCAATCAGCCCCAGCATTTT. Translated, it gives CASSPIRGGNQPQHF. The chain is built from TRBV2 and TRBJ1-5; possible D gene TRBD1, 6 bases. Per germline, CDR1 SNHLY and CDR2 FYNNEI. V was pared by 6 bases and J by 2 bases, with 14 bases between. The CDR3 spans 15 residues.

The chain has TRBV4-2 and TRBJ1-2, with TRBD1 identical over 7 bases. Germline loops: CDR1 LGHNA, CDR2 YNFKEQ. With V trimmed by 1 base and J by 8 bases, 4 bases remained unmatched. The CDR3 covers 13 residues. The CDR3 loop is CASSQGQGWGYTF. CDR3 in DNA: TGTGCCAGCAGCCAAGGACAGGGTTGGGGCTACACCTTC.

This clone has a single count. This rearrangement joins TRBV7-2 to TRBJ1-1; no firm D call. The CDR3 contains 15 residues. Germline CDR1 is SGHTA and CDR2 is FQGNSA. Trimming stripped 1 base from V and 1 base from J, with 10 bases between. CDR3 residues: CASSLGSQTNTEAFF. CDR3 nucleotides: TGTGCCAGCAGCTTAGGATCACAGACGAACACTGAAGCTTTCTTT. Looking up the rest from reference TRBV7-2 and TRBJ1-1 gives the full variable domain: GAGVSQSPSNKVTEKGKDVELRCDPISGHTALYWYRQSLGQGLEFLIYFQGNSAPDKSGLPSDRFSAERTGGSVSTLTIQRTQQEDSAVYLCASSLGSQTNTEAFFGQGTRLTVV.

V is TRBV11-2 and J is TRBJ2-1, with 8 nucleotides matching TRBD2. V gave up 6 bases and J gave up 6 bases; unmatched junction bases: 16. Per germline, CDR1 SGHAT and CDR2 FQNNGV. This CDR3 comprises 17 residues. Here the CDR3 reads CASSPPFRTSTRNEQFF. The CDR3 nucleotides are TGTGCCAGCAGTCCGCCGTTCCGGACTAGCACCCGCAATGAGCAGTTCTTC.

This CDR3 is CSVESLRGGLHNEQFF. For the CDR3, the DNA is TGCAGCGTTGAATCTCTCCGGGGGGGCCTTCACAATGAGCAGTTCTTC. The J gene is TRBJ2-1, the V gene TRBV29-1; 8 bases align to TRBD2. CDR1 and CDR2 (germline): SQVTM, ANQGSEA. The CDR3 runs to 16 residues. Trimming cost V 2 bases and J 5 bases; bases outside gene matches: 11.

The genes are TRBV9 and TRBJ2-1, with D perhaps matching TRBD2 (6 bases). The V end lost 3 bases, the J end lost 9 bases, and 7 bases lay between the germline ends. The length of the CDR3 is 11 residues. CDR1 is SGDLS and CDR2 is YYNGEE in the germline V gene. The CDR3 region has the DNA TGTGCCAGCAGCGCAGCGGGTGAGCAGTTCTTC. Residues: CASSAAGEQFF.

J is TRBJ1-2 and V is TRBV5-6; D is perhaps TRBD1 (5 bases). Germline CDR1 reads SGHDT; CDR2 reads YYEEEE. The CDR3 totals 15 residues. Trimming took off 2 bases at V and 8 bases at J, with 19 bases between the two ends. CDR3 coding DNA: TGTGCCAGCAGCTTTGTGGCCTCCGGGGCTGGGGGCTACACCTTC. As protein: CASSFVASGAGGYTF.

A remark on this clone: Other DNA sequences within the sample encode an identical CDR3. This chain connects TRBV7-2 to TRBJ2-7; TRBD2 is a possible D gene (6 bases). The CDR3 runs 13 residues. The V gene's germline CDR1 is SGHTA and CDR2 FQGNSA. The ends were cut back, 3 bases at V and 1 base at J, with 7 bases in the middle. Written as DNA, the CDR3 is TGTGCCAGCAGCTTCGGGGGTTCCTACGAGCAGTACTTC. This encodes CASSFGGSYEQYF.

The chain carries TRBV16 and TRBJ1-5; D might be TRBD1 (5 bases). The V gene lost 0 bases and the J gene lost 2 bases, with 5 bases spanning the gap. Germline assignment: CDR1 KGHSY and CDR2 FQNENV. CDR3 size: 14 residues. The CDR3 sequence: CASSQSTGNQPQHF. The DNA of the CDR3 is TGTGCCAGCAGCCAATCGACAGGCAATCAGCCCCAGCATTTT.

This chain links TRBV27 with TRBJ2-7, with TRBD1 identical over 12 bases. The CDR3 extends over 16 amino acids. With 7 bases clipped from V and 6 bases from J, the junction kept 13 bases outside the gene matches. The germline V gene has CDR1 MNHEY and CDR2 SMNVEV (reference sequence). CDR3 residues: CASTPSGTGGRGEQYF. CDR3 sequence (DNA): TGTGCCAGCACTCCCTCCGGGACAGGGGGCAGGGGCGAGCAGTACTTC.

The genes are TRBV6-5 and TRBJ2-5; the match to TRBD1 covers 8 bases. CDR3 length: 15 amino acids. From germline, CDR1 is MNHEY and CDR2 SVGAGI. V gave up 6 bases and J gave up 4 bases; unmatched junction bases: 10. Here the CDR3 reads CASRDGQGQRETQYF. The CDR3 coding sequence is TGTGCCAGCAGAGACGGACAGGGACAGAGAGAGACCCAGTACTTC.

The chain combines TRBV2 with TRBJ1-6; D possibly corresponds to TRBD1 (5 bases). The V gene's germline CDR1 is SNHLY and CDR2 FYNNEI. This CDR3 is 13 amino acids long. Trimming stripped 8 bases from V and 14 bases from J, with 19 bases between. DNA for the CDR3: TGTGCCAGCCACAAAGGCGGGGGAGCGGCCCTCCACTTT. It translates to CASHKGGGAALHF.

This sequence joins TRBV5-1 and TRBJ2-7; D remains unclear. In germline, CDR1 is SGHRS, CDR2 YFSETQ. V lost 1 base and J lost 0, with 8 bases in between. The CDR3 runs to 14 residues. The CDR3: CASSLSLHSYEQYF. The CDR3 DNA reads TGCGCCAGCAGCTTGTCACTGCACTCCTACGAGCAGTACTTC.